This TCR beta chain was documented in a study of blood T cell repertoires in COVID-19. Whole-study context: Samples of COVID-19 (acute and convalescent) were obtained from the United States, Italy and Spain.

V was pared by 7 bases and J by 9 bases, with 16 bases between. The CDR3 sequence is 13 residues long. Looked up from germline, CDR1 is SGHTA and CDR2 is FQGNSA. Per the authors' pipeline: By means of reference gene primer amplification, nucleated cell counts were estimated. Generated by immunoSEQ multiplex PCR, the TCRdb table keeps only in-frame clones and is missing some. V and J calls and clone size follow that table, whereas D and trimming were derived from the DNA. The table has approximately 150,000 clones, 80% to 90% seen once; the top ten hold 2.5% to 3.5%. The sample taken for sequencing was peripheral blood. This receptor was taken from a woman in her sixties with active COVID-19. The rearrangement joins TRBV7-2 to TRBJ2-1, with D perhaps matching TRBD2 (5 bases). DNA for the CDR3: TGTGCCAGCACGTCGGGGTTGGATGGTGAGCAGTTCTTC. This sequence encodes CASTSGLDGEQFF.